This entry is about one TCR beta chain. Its matching antigen is unknown. Looked up from germline, CDR1 is MNHEY and CDR2 is SMNVEV (reference sequence). V lost 5 bases and J 6 bases, leaving 11 bases between the germline ends. The CDR3 spans 13 residues. This entry belongs to a study of beta chain features in type 1 diabetes. Findings and caveats of the study: Naive, central memory and Treg TCRB repertoires seemed to resemble each other more closely in patients than they did in healthy donors. Shortening of TCRB CDR3s, moderate but significant, appeared in all four CD4+ subsets of Type 1 diabetes patients. Still unanswered here is whether HLA type influences TCRB rearrangement.

One heparinised blood draw, averaging approximately 120 mL, came from each donor. What was sequenced were expressed TCRB transcripts, since all of the isolated RNA had been reverse transcribed. Sequencing was performed with immunoSEQ multiplex PCR; in TCRdb, only in-frame clones are kept and a portion is missing. The top ten clones hold almost 0.055% of a sample with about 260,000 clones, under 70% of them seen once. The chain joins TRBV27 to TRBJ2-1; D call uncertain. The sequenced material came from naive CD4+ T cells from blood. The sequence came from a man aged 25-40 years in good health. The CDR3 DNA sequence: TGTGCCAGCAGTGATGGCCCCAGCAATGAGCAGTTCTTC. This sequence encodes CASSDGPSNEQFF.